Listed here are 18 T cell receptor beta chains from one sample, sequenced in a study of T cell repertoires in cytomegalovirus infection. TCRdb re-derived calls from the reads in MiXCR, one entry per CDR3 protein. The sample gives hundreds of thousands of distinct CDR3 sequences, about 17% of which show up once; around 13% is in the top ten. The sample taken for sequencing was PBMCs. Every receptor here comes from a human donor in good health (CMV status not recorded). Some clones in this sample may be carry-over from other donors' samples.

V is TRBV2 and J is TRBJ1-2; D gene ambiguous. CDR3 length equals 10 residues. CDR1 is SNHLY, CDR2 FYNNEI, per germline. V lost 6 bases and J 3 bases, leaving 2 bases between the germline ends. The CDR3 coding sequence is TGTGCCAGCAGGGACTATGGCTACACCTTC. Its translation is CASRDYGYTF.

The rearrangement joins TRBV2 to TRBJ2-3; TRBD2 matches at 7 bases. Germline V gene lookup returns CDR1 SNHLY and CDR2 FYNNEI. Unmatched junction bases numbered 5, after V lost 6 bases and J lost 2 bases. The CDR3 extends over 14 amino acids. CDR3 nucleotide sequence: TGTGCCAGCAGGGGGACTATAAACACAGATACGCAGTATTTT. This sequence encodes CASRGTINTDTQYF.

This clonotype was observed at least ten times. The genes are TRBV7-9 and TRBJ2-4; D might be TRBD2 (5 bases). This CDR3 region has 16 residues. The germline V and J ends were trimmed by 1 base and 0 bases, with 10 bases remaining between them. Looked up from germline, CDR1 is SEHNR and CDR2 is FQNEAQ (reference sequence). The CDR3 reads CASSLGLRVAKNIQYF. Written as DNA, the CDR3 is TGTGCCAGCAGCTTAGGGCTGAGGGTAGCCAAAAACATTCAGTACTTC.

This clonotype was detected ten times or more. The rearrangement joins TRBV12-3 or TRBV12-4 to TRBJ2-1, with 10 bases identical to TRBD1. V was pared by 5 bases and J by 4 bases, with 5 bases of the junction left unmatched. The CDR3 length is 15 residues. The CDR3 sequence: CASSPRQGAYNEQFF. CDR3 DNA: TGTGCCAGCAGTCCCCGACAGGGGGCTTACAATGAGCAGTTCTTC.

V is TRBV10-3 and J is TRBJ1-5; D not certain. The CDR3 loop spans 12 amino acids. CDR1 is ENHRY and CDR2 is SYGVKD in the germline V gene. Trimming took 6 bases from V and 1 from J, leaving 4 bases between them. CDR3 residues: CAIRESNQPQHF. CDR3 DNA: TGTGCCATCAGAGAAAGCAATCAGCCCCAGCATTTT.

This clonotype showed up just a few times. CDR3 loop: CSARKSGGRTYNEQFF. CDR3 coding DNA: TGCAGTGCTAGGAAGAGCGGGGGGAGAACGTACAATGAGCAGTTCTTC. The chain links TRBV20-1 to TRBJ2-1; the match to TRBD2 covers 9 bases. CDR1 and CDR2 (germline): DFQATT, SNEGSKA (reference sequence). The V gene end was trimmed by 3 bases and the J gene end by 4 bases; junction bases not matched to a gene: 10. The CDR3 is made up of 16 amino acids.

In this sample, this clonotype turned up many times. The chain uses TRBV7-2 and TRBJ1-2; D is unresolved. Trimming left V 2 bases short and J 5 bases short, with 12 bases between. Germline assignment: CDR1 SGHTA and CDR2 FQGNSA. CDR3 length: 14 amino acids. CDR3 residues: CASSLMSDRYGYTF. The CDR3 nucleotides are TGTGCCAGCAGCTTAATGTCGGACCGGTATGGCTACACCTTC. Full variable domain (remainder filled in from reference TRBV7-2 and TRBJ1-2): GAGVSQSPSNKVTEKGKDVELRCDPISGHTALYWYRQSLGQGLEFLIYFQGNSAPDKSGLPSDRFSAERTGGSVSTLTIQRTQQEDSAVYLCASSLMSDRYGYTFGSGTRLTVV.

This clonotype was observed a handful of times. The CDR3: CATSRTTGQGQPQHF. The CDR3 region has the DNA TGTGCCACCAGCAGAACAACGGGCCAAGGCCAGCCCCAGCATTTT. V usage is TRBV15 and J usage is TRBJ1-5; D gene uncertain. There are 15 residues in the CDR3. V lost 2 bases, J lost 7 bases, and 15 bases lay in between. The germline V gene has CDR1 LNHNV and CDR2 YYDKDF (reference sequence).

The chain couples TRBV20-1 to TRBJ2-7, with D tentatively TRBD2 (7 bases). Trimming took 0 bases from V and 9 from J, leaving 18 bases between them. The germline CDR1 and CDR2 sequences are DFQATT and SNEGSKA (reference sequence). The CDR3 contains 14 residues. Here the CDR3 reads CSARDSYLGGLQYF. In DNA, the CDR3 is TGCAGTGCTAGAGATAGTTACTTGGGGGGGCTGCAGTACTTC.

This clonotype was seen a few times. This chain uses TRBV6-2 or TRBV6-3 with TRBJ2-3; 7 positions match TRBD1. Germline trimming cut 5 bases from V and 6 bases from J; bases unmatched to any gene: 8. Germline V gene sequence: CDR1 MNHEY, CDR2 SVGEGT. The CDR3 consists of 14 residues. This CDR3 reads CASSQGVNEDTQYF. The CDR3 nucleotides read TGTGCCAGCAGTCAGGGGGTCAATGAGGATACGCAGTATTTT.

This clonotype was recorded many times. The CDR3 reads CATESINQPQHF. In DNA form, the CDR3 reads TGTGCCACCGAATCCATCAATCAGCCCCAGCATTTT. This chain uses TRBV28 with TRBJ1-5; D call uncertain. The CDR3 is made up of 12 amino acids. Trimming left V 10 bases short and J 3 bases short, with 10 bases between. Germline-derived CDR1 and CDR2 are MDHEN and SYDVKM.

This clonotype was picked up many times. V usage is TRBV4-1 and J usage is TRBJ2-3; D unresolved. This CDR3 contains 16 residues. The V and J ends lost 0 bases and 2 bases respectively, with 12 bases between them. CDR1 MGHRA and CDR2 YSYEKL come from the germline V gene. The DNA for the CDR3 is TGCGCCAGCAGCCAAGAATCTGGCAGATTCACAGATACGCAGTATTTT. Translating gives CASSQESGRFTDTQYF.

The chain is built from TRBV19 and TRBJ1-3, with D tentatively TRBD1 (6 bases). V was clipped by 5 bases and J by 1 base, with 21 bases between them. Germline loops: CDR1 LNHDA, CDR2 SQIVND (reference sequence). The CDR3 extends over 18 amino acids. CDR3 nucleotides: TGTGCCAGTAGTCCTTACCTACAGGGAAGAGGATCTGGAAACACCATATATTTT. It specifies CASSPYLQGRGSGNTIYF. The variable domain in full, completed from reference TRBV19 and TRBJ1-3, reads DGGITQSPKYLFRKEGQNVTLSCEQNLNHDAMYWYRQDPGQGLRLIYYSQIVNDFQKGDIAEGYSVSREKKESFPLTVTSAQKNPTAFYLCASSPYLQGRGSGNTIYFGEGSWLTVV.

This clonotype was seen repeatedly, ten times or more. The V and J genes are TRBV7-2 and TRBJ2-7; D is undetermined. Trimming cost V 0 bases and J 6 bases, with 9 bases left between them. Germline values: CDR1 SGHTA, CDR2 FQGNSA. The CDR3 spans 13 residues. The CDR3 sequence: CASSLAGVGEQYF. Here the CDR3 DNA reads TGTGCCAGCAGCTTAGCTGGGGTTGGCGAGCAGTACTTC.

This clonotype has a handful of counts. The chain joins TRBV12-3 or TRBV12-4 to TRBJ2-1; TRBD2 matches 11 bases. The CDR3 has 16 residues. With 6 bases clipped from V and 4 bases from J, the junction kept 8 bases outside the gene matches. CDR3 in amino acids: CASSVPGTSGYNEQFF. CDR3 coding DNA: TGTGCCAGCAGCGTGCCCGGGACTAGCGGTTACAATGAGCAGTTCTTC.

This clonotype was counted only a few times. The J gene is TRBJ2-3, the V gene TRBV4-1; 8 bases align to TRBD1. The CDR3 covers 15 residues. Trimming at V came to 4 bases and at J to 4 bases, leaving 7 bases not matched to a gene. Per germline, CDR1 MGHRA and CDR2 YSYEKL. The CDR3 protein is CASSRGQDISDTQYF. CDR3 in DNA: TGCGCCAGCAGCCGGGGACAGGATATTTCAGATACGCAGTATTTT.

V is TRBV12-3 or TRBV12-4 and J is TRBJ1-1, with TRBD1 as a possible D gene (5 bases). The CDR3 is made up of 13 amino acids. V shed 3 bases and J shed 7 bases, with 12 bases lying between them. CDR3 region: CASSLSRELEAFF. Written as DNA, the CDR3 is TGTGCCAGCAGTTTGTCCAGGGAACTTGAAGCTTTCTTT.

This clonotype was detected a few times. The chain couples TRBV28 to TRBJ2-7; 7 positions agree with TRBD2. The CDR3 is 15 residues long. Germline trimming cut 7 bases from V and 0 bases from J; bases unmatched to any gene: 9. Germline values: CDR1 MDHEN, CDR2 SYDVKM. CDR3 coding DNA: TGTGCCAGCAAATGGGGGGGGGTTAGCTCCTACGAGCAGTACTTC. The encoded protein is CASKWGGVSSYEQYF.